The source of this TCR beta chain is a study of T cell responses to AZD1222 COVID-19 vaccine. Trimming removed 2 bases from V and 5 bases from J, with 9 bases in between. The CDR3 covers 14 residues. From germline, CDR1 is SEHNR and CDR2 FQNEAQ (reference sequence). General observations from the study: Seropositive status at baseline applied to only a handful of AZD1222 recipients. Reports indicate that nearly half of spike-specific TCRs are directed at unmutated variant regions. Donors, mostly white British, included more females; clonal diversity was possibly underestimated. When two AZD1222 doses had been given, Spike-specific TCR breadth and depth rose.

This clone showed up just a few times. The antigen is unknown. Assay: immunoSEQ multiplex PCR; the TCRdb copy retains only in-frame clones and omits some. The sample gives 100,000 to 150,000 clones, approximately 83% of which show up once; 9% to 9.5% is in the top ten. The sequenced sample was peripheral blood, obtained on day 0 of AZD1222 vaccination. This clonotype originated in an adult in good health. V is TRBV7-9 and J is TRBJ1-4, with TRBD1 as a possible D gene (6 bases). The CDR3: CASSLLTGNEKLFF. As DNA, the CDR3 is TGTGCCAGCAGCTTACTGACAGGAAATGAAAAACTGTTTTTT.